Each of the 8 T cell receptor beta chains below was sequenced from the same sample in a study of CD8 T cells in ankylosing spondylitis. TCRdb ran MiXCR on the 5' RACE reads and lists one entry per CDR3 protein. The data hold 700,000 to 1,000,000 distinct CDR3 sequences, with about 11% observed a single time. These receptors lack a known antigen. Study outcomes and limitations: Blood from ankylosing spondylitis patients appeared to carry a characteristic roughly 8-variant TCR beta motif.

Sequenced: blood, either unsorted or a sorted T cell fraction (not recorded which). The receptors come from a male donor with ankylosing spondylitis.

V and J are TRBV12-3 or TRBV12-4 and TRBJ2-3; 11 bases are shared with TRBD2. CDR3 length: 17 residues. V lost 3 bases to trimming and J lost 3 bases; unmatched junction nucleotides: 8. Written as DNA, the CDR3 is TGTGCCAGCAGTTTCGCTAGCGGGAGGATGATGACAGATACGCAGTATTTT. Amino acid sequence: CASSFASGRMMTDTQYF.

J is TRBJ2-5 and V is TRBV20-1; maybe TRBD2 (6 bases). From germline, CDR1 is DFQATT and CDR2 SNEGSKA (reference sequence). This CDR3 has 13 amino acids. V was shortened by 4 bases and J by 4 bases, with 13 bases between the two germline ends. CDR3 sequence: CSANGGWRETQYF. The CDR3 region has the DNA TGCAGTGCTAACGGGGGTTGGAGAGAGACCCAGTACTTC.

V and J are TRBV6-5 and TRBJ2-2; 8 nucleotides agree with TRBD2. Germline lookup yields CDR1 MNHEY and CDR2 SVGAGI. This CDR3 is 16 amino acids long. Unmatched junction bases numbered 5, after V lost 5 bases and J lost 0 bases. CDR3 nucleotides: TGTGCCAGCAGTCACTATAGCGGGGCGAACACCGGGGAGCTGTTTTTT. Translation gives CASSHYSGANTGELFF.

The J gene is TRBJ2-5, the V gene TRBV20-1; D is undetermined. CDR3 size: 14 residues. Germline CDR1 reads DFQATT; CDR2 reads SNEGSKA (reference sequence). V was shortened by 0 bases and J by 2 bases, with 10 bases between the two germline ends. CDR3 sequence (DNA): TGCAGTGCTAGAGAGGTCAGCCTGCAAGAGACCCAGTACTTC. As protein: CSAREVSLQETQYF.

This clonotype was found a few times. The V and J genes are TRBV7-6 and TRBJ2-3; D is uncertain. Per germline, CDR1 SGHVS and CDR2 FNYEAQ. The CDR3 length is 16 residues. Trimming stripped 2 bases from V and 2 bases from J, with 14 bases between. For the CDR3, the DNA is TGTGCCAGCAGCTTACAGGATCACATTCACACAGATACGCAGTATTTT. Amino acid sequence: CASSLQDHIHTDTQYF. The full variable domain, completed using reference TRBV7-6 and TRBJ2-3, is GAGVSQSPRYKVTKRGQDVALRCDPISGHVSLYWYRQALGQGPEFLTYFNYEAQQDKSGLPNDRFSAERPEGSISTLTIQRTEQRDSAMYRCASSLQDHIHTDTQYFGPGTRLTVL.

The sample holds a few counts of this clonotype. The chain's CDR3 is CASKSDAANTGELFF. CDR3 nucleotides: TGCGCCAGCAAAAGCGACGCAGCGAACACCGGGGAGCTGTTTTTT. V is TRBV5-1 and J is TRBJ2-2, with D unresolved. CDR3 length equals 15 residues. Germline-derived CDR1 and CDR2 are SGHRS and YFSETQ. V lost 6 bases and J 0 bases, leaving 12 bases between the germline ends. The variable domain in full, with the rest retrieved from reference TRBV5-1 and TRBJ2-2, is KAGVTQTPRYLIKTRGQQVTLSCSPISGHRSVSWYQQTPGQGLQFLFEYFSETQRNKGNFPGRFSGRQFSNSRSEMNVSTLELGDSALYLCASKSDAANTGELFFGEGSRLTVL.

CDR3 loop: CASTGGGQQYF. In nucleotides, the CDR3 is TGTGCCAGCACGGGGGGCGGACAGCAGTACTTC. The V and J genes are TRBV6-5 and TRBJ2-7; TRBD2 is a possible D gene (7 bases). The CDR3 has 11 amino acids. V lost 7 bases to trimming and J lost 8 bases, with 12 bases between them. From germline, CDR1 is MNHEY and CDR2 SVGAGI.

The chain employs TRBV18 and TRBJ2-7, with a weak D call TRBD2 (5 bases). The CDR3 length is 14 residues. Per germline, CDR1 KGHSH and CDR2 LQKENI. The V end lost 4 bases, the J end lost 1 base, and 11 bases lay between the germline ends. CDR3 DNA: TGTGCCAGCTCACAAACCTGGACTTCCTACGAGCAGTACTTC. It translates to CASSQTWTSYEQYF.